This T cell receptor (beta chain) was identified in a study of blood T cell repertoires in COVID-19. About the research overall: Some COVID-19 samples were acute and others convalescent; all came from the United States, Italy and Spain. The analysed material was cDNA or gDNA that came from T cells, B-cell-depleted T cells, or PBMCs.

The protocol was immunoSEQ multiplex PCR, while the TCRdb copy is restricted to in-frame clones and leaves out a portion. There are approximately 300,000 clones in the sample; approximately 90% occur only once, and about 9.4% lies in the top ten. Participant ages covered about 18 to 95 years across some 25 US areas. Participants' reported clinical history set cohort assignment. V was cut by 5 bases and J by 7 bases, with 9 bases left in between. Per germline, CDR1 SNHLY and CDR2 FYNNEI. The length of the CDR3 is 12 residues. The sequence was obtained from a woman between 18 and 29 years old who had recovered from COVID-19. V gene TRBV2 combines with J gene TRBJ2-4, with D perhaps TRBD1 (6 bases). The material sequenced was PBMCs or T cells enriched from blood (not recorded which). The CDR3 loop reads CASSIDRNIQYF. The CDR3 region has the DNA TGTGCCAGCAGTATAGACAGGAACATTCAGTACTTC.